Listed here are 30 T cell receptor beta chains from one sample, sequenced in a study of shared clonotypes between healthy human individuals. TCRdb's table, derived via immunoSEQ multiplex PCR, lists solely in-frame clones and lacks some. The profile shows some 350,000 clones, approximately 74% of them singletons. Input material: memory CD4+ T cells sorted from blood. The subset denotes: CD45RA-negative fraction. Receptors were obtained from a man younger than 40 in good health.

The CDR3 coding sequence is TGCGCCAGCAGTCCGGCCAGTCGAGACACTGAAGCTTTCTTT. This sequence encodes CASSPASRDTEAFF. V gene TRBV5-1 combines with J gene TRBJ1-1; unclear D gene. Trimming stripped 5 bases from V and 3 bases from J, with 14 bases between. The CDR3 contains 14 residues. Germline loops: CDR1 SGHRS, CDR2 YFSETQ.

This chain uses TRBV9 with TRBJ2-5, with 8 positions matching TRBD1. In germline, CDR1 is SGDLS, CDR2 YYNGEE. This CDR3 contains 14 residues. Unmatched junction bases numbered 5, after V lost 2 bases and J lost 5 bases. The CDR3 is CASSVTGAGETQYF. The CDR3, as DNA: TGTGCCAGCAGCGTGACAGGGGCTGGGGAGACCCAGTACTTC.

CDR3 sequence: CASSLVQGAEAFF. DNA of the CDR3: TGCGCCAGCAGCTTGGTACAGGGGGCTGAAGCTTTCTTT. V and J are TRBV5-1 and TRBJ1-1, with 8 nucleotides matching TRBD1. From germline, CDR1 is SGHRS and CDR2 YFSETQ. J gave up 6 bases and V 0 bases, and 1 base lay outside the gene matches. The CDR3 runs to 13 residues.

This clone has a handful of counts. This chain joins TRBV5-4 and TRBJ1-5; D is perhaps TRBD1 (5 bases). The germline gives CDR1 SGHNT, CDR2 YYREEE (reference sequence). CDR3 length: 15 residues. Trimming took 0 bases from V and 6 from J, leaving 13 bases between them. The CDR3 coding sequence is TGTGCCAGCAGCTTGGGGACACATGGTGGTCAGCCCCAGCATTTT. This sequence encodes CASSLGTHGGQPQHF.

The rearrangement links TRBV6-5 to TRBJ2-7; 7 positions agree with TRBD1. In germline, CDR1 is MNHEY, CDR2 SVGAGI. Unmatched junction bases numbered 4, after V lost 2 bases and J lost 3 bases. The CDR3 is 14 residues long. This CDR3 is CASSYGGQNYEQYF. Here the CDR3 DNA reads TGTGCCAGCAGTTACGGGGGACAGAACTACGAGCAGTACTTC.

The genes are TRBV5-1 and TRBJ2-7; D may be TRBD1 (6 bases). Germline CDR1 is SGHRS and CDR2 is YFSETQ. This CDR3 is built from 15 residues. Trimming removed 1 base from V and 6 bases from J, with 17 bases in between. CDR3 nucleotide sequence: TGCGCCAGCAGCTTGCAACAGGGTAGTAATTCCGAGCAGTACTTC. Protein sequence: CASSLQQGSNSEQYF.

CDR3 bases: TGTGCCAGCTCACCATTAGCCGACCAGAATCAGCCCCAGCATTTT. Translating it yields CASSPLADQNQPQHF. The rearrangement links TRBV18 to TRBJ1-5; D gene uncertain. Germline loops: CDR1 KGHSH, CDR2 LQKENI. V lost 2 bases, J lost 4 bases, and 12 bases lay in between. The CDR3 loop spans 15 amino acids.

The V and J genes are TRBV18 and TRBJ1-4; D ambiguous. The CDR3 contains 13 residues. CDR1 and CDR2 from the germline V gene are KGHSH and LQKENI. V shed 6 bases and J shed 4 bases, with 9 bases lying between them. The CDR3 sequence: CASSGRINEKLFF. CDR3 nucleotides: TGTGCCAGCTCGGGGAGGATTAATGAAAAACTGTTTTTT.

This chain joins TRBV7-3 and TRBJ2-7; TRBD2 is a possible D gene (5 bases). This CDR3 region has 14 residues. Per the germline V gene, CDR1 is SGHTA and CDR2 is FQGTGA. The V end was cut by 3 bases, the J end by 7 bases, with 16 bases between. In nucleotides, the CDR3 is TGTGCCAGCAGCTTTGGGTCGGGGTCAGGTGAGCAGTACTTC. Protein: CASSFGSGSGEQYF.

This clone was seen only a few times. The chain couples TRBV29-1 to TRBJ2-1; 14 positions match TRBD2. Germline CDR1 SQVTM, CDR2 ANQGSEA. This CDR3 has 12 amino acids. The ends lost 7 bases at V and 9 bases at J; junction bases unmatched: 2. The DNA of the CDR3 is TGCAGCGCAGGACTAGCGGGAGGTGAGCAGTTCTTC. This codes for CSAGLAGGEQFF.

This clone was counted many times. The chain carries TRBV6-5 and TRBJ1-3; D is perhaps TRBD1 (6 bases). This CDR3 contains 15 residues. Germline CDR1 reads MNHEY; CDR2 reads SVGAGI. V gave up 7 bases and J gave up 4 bases, with 17 bases separating them. In DNA form, the CDR3 reads TGTGCCAGCACCTCCACAGGGTCTCCCGGAAACACCATATATTTT. This encodes CASTSTGSPGNTIYF.

This clone was observed a single time. The J gene is TRBJ2-5, the V gene TRBV10-2; 8 bases map to TRBD1. The CDR3 is 13 residues long. The germline V gene encodes CDR1 WSHSY and CDR2 SAAADI. The V segment lost 7 bases and the J segment 4 bases; nucleotides outside the gene matches: 5. The CDR3 DNA follows: TGCGCCAGCACCGGACAGGGAGGAGAGACCCAGTACTTC. Its translation: CASTGQGGETQYF.

This chain uses TRBV9 with TRBJ2-5; 7 nucleotides agree with TRBD1. Germline CDR1 and CDR2: SGDLS and YYNGEE. The J segment lost 5 bases and the V segment lost 5 bases, leaving 6 bases of the junction unmatched. This CDR3 region has 13 residues. CDR3 in amino acids: CASSRQGFETQYF. CDR3 in DNA: TGTGCCAGCAGTCGACAGGGATTCGAGACCCAGTACTTC.

This clone was detected only once. The identical CDR3 is also encoded by other nucleotide sequences in the sample. The chain couples TRBV5-4 to TRBJ2-2; D might be TRBD1 (5 bases). CDR3 length: 16 residues. Between the trimmed V and J ends, which lost 3 bases and 2 bases, there was a span of 14 bases. Germline assignment: CDR1 SGHNT and CDR2 YYREEE (reference sequence). The CDR3 protein is CASSSGQGLNTGELFF. As DNA, the CDR3 is TGTGCCAGCAGCTCGGGCCAGGGCCTAAACACCGGGGAGCTGTTTTTT.

V and J are TRBV10-3 and TRBJ2-1; D remains unclear. CDR1 and CDR2 from the germline V gene are ENHRY and SYGVKD. The CDR3 length is 13 residues. V was shortened by 10 bases and J by 6 bases, with 16 bases between the two germline ends. Here the CDR3 reads CATGRPVFNEQFF. In nucleotides, the CDR3 is TGTGCCACGGGCAGACCGGTATTCAATGAGCAGTTCTTC.

The chain joins TRBV7-2 to TRBJ1-2; 10 bases map to TRBD1. Trimming removed 2 bases from V and 2 bases from J; junction bases left unmatched: 11. The CDR3 runs 18 residues. CDR1 is SGHTA, CDR2 FQGNSA, per germline. CDR3 in DNA: TGTGCCAGCAGCTTACTCCCTAGACAGGGGGCTGCGAACTATGGCTACACCTTC. It codes for CASSLLPRQGAANYGYTF.

The chain links TRBV2 to TRBJ2-7, with 7 bases aligning to TRBD1. The CDR3 runs 16 residues. Germline V gene data show CDR1 as SNHLY and CDR2 as FYNNEI. Germline trimming cut 2 bases from V and 3 bases from J; bases unmatched to any gene: 10. This CDR3 reads CASSEQGELRYYEQYF. DNA for the CDR3: TGTGCCAGCAGTGAACAGGGGGAATTAAGGTACTACGAGCAGTACTTC.

This chain links TRBV11-3 with TRBJ2-1, with 8 bases that match TRBD2. The V gene's germline CDR1 is SGHNT and CDR2 YENEEA. J gave up 7 bases and V 5 bases, and 13 bases lay outside the gene matches. The CDR3 has 16 amino acids. Written as DNA, the CDR3 is TGTGCCAGCAGCCGAGGGAGCGGGAGCCCCCTGAATGAGCAGTTCTTC. It codes for CASSRGSGSPLNEQFF.

The sample holds many counts of this clone. This specimen includes other DNA sequences encoding the same CDR3. CDR3 sequence (DNA): TGTGCCAGCAGTGAGGTTAGAGGGACGGCCGGAAACACCATATATTTT. Protein sequence: CASSEVRGTAGNTIYF. This chain joins TRBV2 and TRBJ1-3, with D perhaps TRBD1 (5 bases). Per the germline V gene, CDR1 is SNHLY and CDR2 is FYNNEI. The V end was cut by 3 bases, the J end by 4 bases, with 16 bases between. The CDR3 is made up of 16 amino acids. The whole variable domain, remainder taken from reference TRBV2 and TRBJ1-3, is EPEVTQTPSHQVTQMGQEVILRCVPISNHLYFYWYRQILGQKVEFLVSFYNNEISEKSEIFDDQFSVERPDGSNFTLKIRSTKLEDSAMYFCASSEVRGTAGNTIYFGEGSWLTVV.

This clone was found once. V gene TRBV7-8 combines with J gene TRBJ2-1; TRBD2 aligns across 14 bases. Germline CDR1 and CDR2: SGHVS and FQNEAQ. After removal of 5 bases from V and 9 bases from J, the junction contained 9 bases not matched to a gene. The CDR3 is 16 residues long. CDR3: CASSPRGLAGEIEQFF. DNA of the CDR3: TGTGCCAGCAGCCCTCGGGGACTAGCGGGAGAGATTGAGCAGTTCTTC.

This clone was recorded a few times. The chain combines TRBV29-1 with TRBJ2-7, with a tentative D call TRBD2 (6 bases). This CDR3 has 12 residues. Germline CDR1 SQVTM, CDR2 ANQGSEA. Trimming pared 6 bases from V and 4 bases from J, leaving 13 bases between. The CDR3 here is CSVLGAGYEQYF. The CDR3 bases are TGCAGCGTCCTAGGGGCGGGGTACGAGCAGTACTTC.

This chain links TRBV9 with TRBJ2-4; the D is unclear. Germline V gene sequence: CDR1 SGDLS, CDR2 YYNGEE. Trimming left V 0 bases short and J 8 bases short, with 15 bases between. This CDR3 is built from 15 residues. The DNA for the CDR3 is TGTGCCAGCAGCGTAGAGGGCCACGATGGGGACATTCAGTACTTC. Translation gives CASSVEGHDGDIQYF.

V is TRBV18 and J is TRBJ2-7, with 7 bases matching TRBD1. CDR1 and CDR2 from the germline V gene are KGHSH and LQKENI. Trimming cost V 5 bases and J 3 bases; bases outside gene matches: 13. This CDR3 region has 16 residues. CDR3 sequence: CASSGDDRAHLYEQYF. For the CDR3, the DNA is TGTGCCAGCTCAGGAGACGACAGGGCTCACCTCTACGAGCAGTACTTC.

The rearrangement links TRBV7-6 to TRBJ2-2; D is possibly TRBD2 (6 bases). The V and J ends lost 0 bases and 1 base respectively, with 12 bases between them. The germline V gene encodes CDR1 SGHVS and CDR2 FNYEAQ. The CDR3 consists of 17 residues. The chain's CDR3 is CASSLAGPGVNTGELFF. The CDR3 region has the DNA TGTGCCAGCAGCTTAGCGGGTCCGGGGGTGAACACCGGGGAGCTGTTTTTT.

V and J are TRBV11-2 and TRBJ2-3; D might be TRBD1 or TRBD2, each matching 5 bases. This CDR3 comprises 16 residues. Germline CDR1 reads SGHAT; CDR2 reads FQNNGV. V was clipped by 1 base and J by 4 bases, with 15 bases between them. DNA for the CDR3: TGTGCCAGCAGCTTAGGGGGCGGAAGGGGAGCAGATACGCAGTATTTT. This encodes CASSLGGGRGADTQYF.

This clone was picked up one time. The gene calls are TRBV5-4 and TRBJ2-3; D is perhaps TRBD2 (6 bases). Trimming shortened V by 0 bases and J by 7 bases, and 18 bases separated the two germline ends. The CDR3 totals 16 residues. The V gene's germline CDR1 is SGHNT and CDR2 YYREEE (reference sequence). The CDR3 nucleotides are TGTGCCAGCAGCTTGGGCTCCGGGAGTAGGACAAATACGCAGTATTTT. It yields the protein CASSLGSGSRTNTQYF.

The chain joins TRBV10-1 to TRBJ2-3; 9 nucleotides agree with TRBD1. Trimming at V came to 2 bases and at J to 4 bases, leaving 7 bases not matched to a gene. Germline lookup yields CDR1 WNHNN and CDR2 SYGVQD (reference sequence). The CDR3 totals 16 residues. CDR3 in DNA: TGCGCCAGCAGTGAGGCCCCGGGACAGGGATCAGATACGCAGTATTTT. It specifies CASSEAPGQGSDTQYF.

The chain combines TRBV4-3 with TRBJ2-1; D may be TRBD2 (5 bases). V lost 2 bases and J lost 4, with 12 bases in between. The CDR3 spans 15 residues. CDR1 is LGHNA and CDR2 is YSLEER in the germline V gene. For the CDR3, the DNA is TGCGCCAGCAGCCAATGGGAGAAGCCTTACAATGAGCAGTTCTTC. Translated, it gives CASSQWEKPYNEQFF.

As for this clone: A read error may produce the germline difference seen at one junction end. This rearrangement joins TRBV7-7 to TRBJ2-5; no clear D. CDR3 length: 14 residues. Per germline, CDR1 SSHAT and CDR2 FNYEAQ (reference sequence). This CDR3 is CASSFDGSQETQYF. CDR3 nucleotide sequence: TGTGCTAGCAGCTTCGACGGTAGCCAAGAGACCCAGTACTTC.

The rearrangement uses TRBV6-5 and TRBJ2-7; 8 positions match TRBD1. Germline trimming cut 6 bases from V and 2 bases from J; bases unmatched to any gene: 6. Germline CDR1 is MNHEY and CDR2 is SVGAGI. This CDR3 region has 14 residues. DNA of the CDR3: TGTGCCAGCAGGGAGGAGGACAGGGCCTACGAGCAGTACTTC. The encoded protein is CASREEDRAYEQYF.